These 20 T cell receptor beta chains were all obtained from the same sample, sequenced in a study of cytomegalovirus exposure and HLA in healthy donors. The PCR contained 60 Vbeta and 13 Jbeta primers. TCRdb's table, derived via immunoSEQ multiplex PCR, lists solely in-frame clones and lacks some. The sample has roughly 99,000 clones; around 80% are singletons. The specimen was PBMCs. The source is a man younger than 40 in good health and CMV-seropositive.

The chain joins TRBV27 to TRBJ1-3, with a possible D match to TRBD1 (5 bases). CDR3 size: 14 residues. The germline V gene encodes CDR1 MNHEY and CDR2 SMNVEV (reference sequence). Trimming stripped 4 bases from V and 2 bases from J, with 9 bases between. Here the CDR3 reads CASSSRVAGNTIYF. In nucleotides, the CDR3 is TGTGCCAGCAGTTCCAGGGTGGCTGGAAACACCATATATTTT.

The chain uses TRBV11-3 and TRBJ2-5; perhaps TRBD2 as D (7 bases). The CDR3 runs 11 residues. Looked up from germline, CDR1 is SGHNT and CDR2 is YENEEA. V was trimmed by 8 bases and J by 11 bases, leaving 15 bases between them. CDR3 sequence (DNA): TGTGCCAGCTCCAAGGGGGGGGAGCAGTACTTC. This encodes CASSKGGEQYF. Based on the CDR3 plus reference TRBV11-3 and TRBJ2-5, the full variable domain is EAGVVQSPRYKIIEKKQPVAFWCNPISGHNTLYWYLQNLGQGPELLIRYENEEAVDDSQLPKDRFSAERLKGVDSTLKIQPAELGDSAVYLCASSKGGEQYFGPGTRLLVL.

This rearrangement joins TRBV6-4 to TRBJ2-3, with a possible D match to TRBD2 (7 bases). Germline V gene sequence: CDR1 MRHNA, CDR2 SNTAGT. The CDR3 runs 14 residues. The V end lost 5 bases, the J end lost 2 bases, and 11 bases lay between the germline ends. The CDR3: CASSPGGPTDTQYF. CDR3 coding DNA: TGTGCCAGCAGTCCGGGGGGCCCCACAGATACGCAGTATTTT.

The chain employs TRBV6-5 and TRBJ2-1; TRBD2 matches 11 bases. CDR3 length: 15 residues. Germline CDR1 reads MNHEY; CDR2 reads SVGAGI. The ends lost 2 bases at V and 4 bases at J; junction bases unmatched: 1. The CDR3 here is CASSYGTSGYNEQFF. Written as DNA, the CDR3 is TGTGCCAGCAGTTACGGGACTAGCGGATACAATGAGCAGTTCTTC.

Only one count was recorded for this clone. The gene calls are TRBV27 and TRBJ1-6, with 12 bases lining up with TRBD1. The germline V gene has CDR1 MNHEY and CDR2 SMNVEV (reference sequence). The CDR3 totals 16 residues. V shed 3 bases, J shed 10 bases, and the junction held 7 bases outside the gene matches. The DNA for the CDR3 is TGTGCCAGCAGTTTTGGTAGGGACAGGGGGCAATCACCCCTCCACTTT. Protein sequence: CASSFGRDRGQSPLHF.

This chain links TRBV6-5 with TRBJ1-1, with D possibly matching TRBD1 (5 bases). CDR3 length: 13 amino acids. With 6 bases removed from V and 0 bases from J, the gap between germline ends came to 8 bases. Germline CDR1 MNHEY, CDR2 SVGAGI. CDR3: CASSVRVNTEAFF. Here the CDR3 DNA reads TGTGCCAGCAGCGTCAGGGTGAACACTGAAGCTTTCTTT.

This clone has a handful of counts. V is TRBV5-4 and J is TRBJ2-7; D ambiguous. V was trimmed by 2 bases and J by 4 bases, leaving 7 bases between them. CDR3 size: 12 residues. CDR1 and CDR2 (germline): SGHNT, YYREEE (reference sequence). CDR3 sequence reads: CASSFSGYEQYF. CDR3 bases: TGTGCCAGCAGCTTTTCAGGTTACGAGCAGTACTTC.

The V gene is TRBV15, the J gene TRBJ1-2; 9 bases fit TRBD1. The germline V gene encodes CDR1 LNHNV and CDR2 YYDKDF (reference sequence). J lost 5 bases, V lost 5 bases, and 15 bases had no gene match. The CDR3 covers 17 residues. The CDR3 sequence: CATSGPFAGTGTYGYTF. The CDR3 nucleotides read TGTGCCACCAGCGGACCCTTTGCCGGGACAGGGACTTATGGCTACACCTTC.

The gene calls are TRBV7-9 and TRBJ1-1; D remains ambiguous. The germline V gene has CDR1 SEHNR and CDR2 FQNEAQ (reference sequence). The CDR3 is made up of 14 amino acids. With 5 bases removed from V and 1 base from J, the gap between germline ends came to 11 bases. The CDR3 reads CASSHYGGNTEAFF. The CDR3 DNA is TGTGCCAGCAGCCACTATGGAGGGAACACTGAAGCTTTCTTT.

This chain links TRBV2 with TRBJ1-2; TRBD1 agrees at 7 bases. The J segment lost 4 bases and the V segment lost 5 bases, leaving 10 bases of the junction unmatched. Germline assignment: CDR1 SNHLY and CDR2 FYNNEI. The CDR3 totals 15 residues. In nucleotides, the CDR3 is TGTGCCAGCAGTCCCGGGACAGCCCCTAGCTATGGCTACACCTTC. Its translation is CASSPGTAPSYGYTF.

V usage is TRBV4-1 and J usage is TRBJ1-5, with D possibly matching TRBD1 (6 bases). Germline CDR1 and CDR2: MGHRA and YSYEKL. This CDR3 is built from 16 residues. Trimming cost V 1 base and J 0 bases, with 10 bases left between them. The chain's CDR3 is CASSQGPGDSNQPQHF. DNA of the CDR3: TGCGCCAGCAGCCAAGGGCCAGGGGATAGCAATCAGCCCCAGCATTTT.

As to this clone: Different DNA sequences within this sample yield the same CDR3. V gene TRBV5-1 combines with J gene TRBJ1-5, with 7 bases fitting TRBD1. Germline V gene sequence: CDR1 SGHRS, CDR2 YFSETQ. This CDR3 has 15 amino acids. V lost 2 bases to trimming and J lost 6 bases; unmatched junction nucleotides: 8. CDR3 loop: CASSLAAGGGQPQHF. In DNA form, the CDR3 reads TGCGCCAGCAGCTTAGCCGCAGGGGGTGGTCAGCCCCAGCATTTT.

The chain is built from TRBV4-1 and TRBJ2-3; D may be TRBD1 (6 bases). The CDR3 contains 16 residues. Germline assignment: CDR1 MGHRA and CDR2 YSYEKL. V lost 2 bases to trimming and J lost 0 bases, with 12 bases between them. The CDR3 loop reads CASSQTGTRSTDTQYF. CDR3 sequence (DNA): TGCGCCAGCAGCCAAACCGGGACACGGAGCACAGATACGCAGTATTTT.

There are a few counts of this clone. The J gene is TRBJ2-7, the V gene TRBV6-8; 11 bases map to TRBD2. With V trimmed by 5 bases and J by 0 bases, 6 bases remained unmatched. This CDR3 region has 16 residues. Germline V CDR1 and CDR2: MNHGY, SAAAGT. CDR3: CASSSPSGGFSYEQYF. The CDR3 nucleotides read TGTGCCAGCAGTAGCCCTAGCGGGGGGTTCTCCTACGAGCAGTACTTC.

The V call is TRBV4-1, the J call TRBJ2-5, with 8 nucleotides matching TRBD2. The end of the DNA is better explained by TRBJ2-7, so the J call may be wrong. The length of the CDR3 is 19 residues. Germline V gives CDR1 MGHRA, CDR2 YSYEKL. The CDR3 spells CASSQGTRTVGSGAYEQYF. CDR3 coding DNA: TGCGCCAGCAGCCAAGGAACCCGGACGGTAGGTAGCGGGGCCTACGAGCAGTACTTC.

This clone was counted only a few times. The rearrangement joins TRBV5-3 to TRBJ2-7, with D possibly TRBD2 on 5 matching bases. TRBV5-3 is annotated as an ORF whose role is uncertain. Trimming shortened V by 0 bases and J by 2 bases, and 12 bases separated the two germline ends. The CDR3 has 15 residues. For the CDR3, the DNA is TGTGCCAGAAGCTTGGCCGAGGGAATCCCCTACGAGCAGTACTTC. It codes for CARSLAEGIPYEQYF.

This chain uses TRBV5-1 with TRBJ2-5; 11 positions agree with TRBD1. This CDR3 has 14 residues. The germline CDR1 and CDR2 sequences are SGHRS and YFSETQ. The trim removed 4 bases at V and 4 bases at J, leaving 3 bases unmatched. CDR3: CASSAGTGGETQYF. The CDR3 DNA reads TGCGCCAGCAGCGCCGGGACAGGGGGAGAGACCCAGTACTTC.

This chain joins TRBV18 and TRBJ2-3; D call uncertain. Germline CDR1 and CDR2: KGHSH and LQKENI. With 3 bases removed from V and 1 base from J, the gap between germline ends came to 5 bases. The CDR3 runs 13 residues. CDR3 residues: CASSPGGTDTQYF. Here the CDR3 DNA reads TGTGCCAGCTCACCCGGAGGCACAGATACGCAGTATTTT.

This clone was recorded only once. The rearrangement uses TRBV7-2 and TRBJ1-4; D call uncertain. The germline CDR1 and CDR2 sequences are SGHTA and FQGNSA. This CDR3 region has 13 residues. The ends were cut back, 3 bases at V and 5 bases at J, with 7 bases in the middle. CDR3 DNA sequence: TGTGCCAGCAGCTTTGGAGGCAATGAAAAACTGTTTTTT. Translation: CASSFGGNEKLFF. Looking up the rest from reference TRBV7-2 and TRBJ1-4 gives the full variable domain: GAGVSQSPSNKVTEKGKDVELRCDPISGHTALYWYRQSLGQGLEFLIYFQGNSAPDKSGLPSDRFSAERTGGSVSTLTIQRTQQEDSAVYLCASSFGGNEKLFFGSGTQLSVL.

The chain is built from TRBV19 and TRBJ2-2; 11 bases line up with TRBD1. V was clipped by 6 bases and J by 0 bases; unmatched bases: 3. The CDR3 length is 16 residues. Germline V gene data show CDR1 as LNHDA and CDR2 as SQIVND (reference sequence). The CDR3 spells CASRGQGGANTGELFF. The CDR3 DNA reads as TGTGCCAGTAGGGGACAGGGGGGCGCGAACACCGGGGAGCTGTTTTTT.